The clone carrying this T cell receptor (beta chain) was observed a few times. Antigen specificity is unknown. One entry per CDR3 protein results from TCRdb running MiXCR on the reads. The table lists 55,000 to 70,000 distinct CDR3 sequences, 33% of them singletons. The record originates from a study of T cell repertoires in cytomegalovirus infection. Overall study context: Both CMV infection and a matching HLA type were indicated by public TCR beta signatures. The study's findings and limits: Within the response measured ex vivo, HLA-C-restricted CMV-specific TCR beta clonotypes were dominant. Cumulative public TCR beta family frequency identified CMV carriers with the relevant HLA.

The CDR3 has 15 residues. The V end lost 5 bases, the J end lost 2 bases, and 13 bases lay between the germline ends. In germline, CDR1 is SNHLY, CDR2 FYNNEI. The TCR originated in a human donor in good health (CMV status not recorded). Some clones in this sample may be carry-over from other donors' samples. Sample: PBMCs, sequenced either directly or after in vitro stimulation (not recorded which). This chain uses TRBV2 with TRBJ1-3; D is perhaps TRBD1 (5 bases). CDR3 bases: TGTGCCAGCAGTATCACACCCAGGGCTGGAAACACCATATATTTT. Protein sequence: CASSITPRAGNTIYF.